This T cell receptor (beta chain) was recorded in a study of blood T cell repertoires in COVID-19. Study-level information: The United States, Italy and Spain were the sources of the acute and convalescent COVID-19 samples.

Germline trimming cut 0 bases from V and 2 bases from J; bases unmatched to any gene: 8. CDR3 length equals 17 residues. Germline V gene sequence: CDR1 SGHRS, CDR2 YFSETQ. This table comes from immunoSEQ multiplex PCR, and its TCRdb copy is limited to in-frame clones, with some not included. The table records some 62,000 clones, 79% of them present only once. The sequence was obtained from a woman aged 80 or older with active or convalescent COVID-19. Source material: peripheral blood. The V gene is TRBV5-1, the J gene TRBJ1-2, with 9 bases matching TRBD1. The CDR3 DNA reads as TGCGCCAGCAGCTTGGTTGGACAGGGGAAGGGAAACTATGGCTACACCTTC. It codes for CASSLVGQGKGNYGYTF.